Shown below are 24 T cell receptor beta chains from a single sample sequenced in a study of blood T cells in healthy people across ages. Primers used in a second PCR of roughly 6 to 11 cycles were a sample-barcoded 5' primer and a J-beta primer mix. TCRdb used MiXCR to reprocess the 5' RACE reads, holding one entry per CDR3 protein. The data contain about 650,000 distinct CDR3 sequences, approximately 31% of them singletons. Sequenced: blood. The receptors here all came from a woman over 75 in good health.

The table lists this clonotype with a few counts. Its ends do not fully match the called genes, so a read error is possible. The rearrangement uses TRBV18 and TRBJ2-1, with no clear D. This CDR3 contains 15 residues. Germline values: CDR1 KGHSH, CDR2 LQKENI. CDR3 bases: TGTGCCGGCTCACCTGGGGTCCCGCCCAGAAATGAGCAGTTCTTC. Residues: CAGSPGVPPRNEQFF.

The gene calls are TRBV4-2 and TRBJ1-4; no clear D. Trimming shortened V by 0 bases and J by 10 bases, and 15 bases separated the two germline ends. Per germline, CDR1 LGHNA and CDR2 YNFKEQ. This CDR3 is 15 amino acids long. The CDR3, as DNA: TGTGCCAGCAGCCAAGAACGGGCGGCGAGTGGAAAACTGTTTTTT. It yields the protein CASSQERAASGKLFF.

This chain uses TRBV20-1 with TRBJ2-1; the D is unclear. This CDR3 contains 15 residues. Germline-derived CDR1 and CDR2 are DFQATT and SNEGSKA (reference sequence). Trimming pared 5 bases from V and 3 bases from J, leaving 17 bases between. This CDR3 is CSAPTSFSDYNEQFF. CDR3 coding DNA: TGCAGTGCTCCCACCTCGTTCAGTGACTACAATGAGCAGTTCTTC.

This clonotype was seen only a few times. A much more abundant neighbour one base away suggests this may be a read error. The V and J genes are TRBV14 and TRBJ2-7; D perhaps matches TRBD1 (5 bases). This CDR3 region has 14 residues. Germline V gene lookup returns CDR1 SGHDN and CDR2 FVKESK. In DNA form, the CDR3 reads TGTGTCAGCAGCCAAGTAAGGGGTTGGAACGAGCAGTACTTC. Translated, it gives CVSSQVRGWNEQYF.

There are many counts of this clonotype. V and J are TRBV6-1 and TRBJ2-3, with D maybe TRBD2 (5 bases). The germline gives CDR1 MNHNS, CDR2 SASEGT. Between the trimmed V and J ends, which lost 6 bases and 9 bases, there was a span of 16 bases. The CDR3 length is 13 residues. The CDR3 region is CASSPEGLYTQYF. DNA of the CDR3: TGTGCCAGCAGCCCTGAGGGTCTGTACACGCAGTATTTT.

This clonotype was recorded at least ten times. The CDR3 reads CASSPRTSYNSPLHF. In DNA, the CDR3 is TGCGCCAGCAGCCCACGGACATCGTATAATTCACCCCTCCACTTT. The chain has TRBV5-1 and TRBJ1-6, with D tentatively TRBD1 (5 bases). This CDR3 comprises 15 residues. Germline loops: CDR1 SGHRS, CDR2 YFSETQ. V was pared by 4 bases and J by 4 bases, with 12 bases between.

This clonotype was counted only a few times. This chain connects TRBV6-1 to TRBJ1-1; 8 bases align to TRBD1. J gave up 1 base and V 7 bases, and 5 bases lay outside the gene matches. Germline V gene data show CDR1 as MNHNS and CDR2 as SASEGT. The CDR3 is 14 amino acids. The CDR3 nucleotides read TGTGCCAGCAACTACAGGGGGTCGAACACTGAAGCTTTCTTT. Residues: CASNYRGSNTEAFF.

The count of this clonotype is one. The V call is TRBV7-9, the J call TRBJ2-1; perhaps TRBD2 as D (6 bases). The CDR3 totals 15 residues. V was shortened by 5 bases and J by 8 bases, with 19 bases between the two germline ends. Germline loops: CDR1 SEHNR, CDR2 FQNEAQ (reference sequence). CDR3 sequence (DNA): TGTGCCAGCAGCCTGTTAGCGGCAGGGCAGGATGAGCAGTTCTTC. Protein sequence: CASSLLAAGQDEQFF. The full variable domain, completed using reference TRBV7-9 and TRBJ2-1, is DTGVSQNPRHKITKRGQNVTFRCDPISEHNRLYWYRQTLGQGPEFLTYFQNEAQLEKSRLLSDRFSAERPKGSFSTLEIQRTEQGDSAMYLCASSLLAAGQDEQFFGPGTRLTVL.

This chain links TRBV29-1 with TRBJ1-2; D is undetermined. The V end was cut by 8 bases, the J end by 0 bases, with 16 bases between. This CDR3 is built from 14 residues. Per the germline V gene, CDR1 is SQVTM and CDR2 is ANQGSEA. Here the CDR3 reads CSSRLKDPNYGYTF. The CDR3 DNA follows: TGCAGCTCCCGCCTCAAAGACCCTAACTATGGCTACACCTTC. The full variable domain, rest sourced from reference TRBV29-1 and TRBJ1-2, is SAVISQKPSRDICQRGTSLTIQCQVDSQVTMMFWYRQQPGQSLTLIATANQGSEATYESGFVIDKFPISRPNLTFSTLTVSNMSPEDSSIYLCSSRLKDPNYGYTFGSGTRLTVV.

The sample holds many counts of this clonotype. J is TRBJ2-6 and V is TRBV4-1, with 10 bases that match TRBD1. V was clipped by 0 bases and J by 0 bases; unmatched bases: 2. Germline CDR1 MGHRA, CDR2 YSYEKL. The CDR3 loop spans 18 amino acids. The CDR3: CASSQEGTGASGANVLTF. CDR3 sequence (DNA): TGCGCCAGCAGCCAAGAAGGGACAGGGGCCTCTGGGGCCAACGTCCTGACTTTC.

Concerning this clonotype itself: Sequence at one end of the junction differs from germline and may be a read error. Written as DNA, the CDR3 is TGTGCCGGCACCCCAGGGGGCTCTGGGGCCAACGTCCGGACTTTC. Translating it yields CAGTPGGSGANVRTF. The rearrangement joins TRBV12-3 or TRBV12-4 to TRBJ2-6; 8 nucleotides align to TRBD1. The CDR3 length is 15 residues.

This clonotype was counted ten times or more. V usage is TRBV3-1 and J usage is TRBJ2-7, with 12 bases matching TRBD1. Germline V gene sequence: CDR1 LGHDT, CDR2 YNNKEL (reference sequence). The CDR3 is 18 residues long. V was clipped by 5 bases and J by 4 bases; unmatched bases: 15. Here the CDR3 DNA reads TGTGCCAGCAGCGATACGCCCGGGACAGGGGGCCGACTGTACGAGCAGTACTTC. This encodes CASSDTPGTGGRLYEQYF.

As to this clonotype: At one end the junction does not follow the germline gene, possibly because of a read error. The CDR3 nucleotides read TGTGCCAGCAGTACCTACGCGAGAGGCGCTGGCTCACCCCCCCACTTT. It yields the protein CASSTYARGAGSPPHF. The J gene is TRBJ1-6, the V gene TRBV6-2 or TRBV6-3; no clear D gene. CDR1 is MNHEY and CDR2 is SVGEGT in the germline V gene. The CDR3 contains 16 residues.

Regarding this clonotype: This may stem from a read error, because a much larger clone lies one nucleotide away. The genes are TRBV5-5 and TRBJ2-3; 10 positions agree with TRBD2. The ends lost 4 bases at V and 0 bases at J; junction bases unmatched: 5. CDR1 and CDR2 from the germline V gene are SGHKS and YYEKEE (reference sequence). The CDR3 is 16 amino acids. CDR3 sequence reads: CASSPQRGGSTDTQYF. DNA of the CDR3: TGTGCCAGCAGCCCTCAGCGGGGGGGAAGCACAGATACGCAGTATTTT.

The chain carries TRBV15 and TRBJ1-4; no clear D. This CDR3 contains 16 residues. With 0 bases removed from V and 0 bases from J, the gap between germline ends came to 8 bases. Germline V lookup: CDR1 LNHNV, CDR2 YYDKDF (reference sequence). The CDR3 nucleotides are TGTGCCACCAGCAGAGAGTACTCCGCAACTAATGAAAAACTGTTTTTT. Translated, it gives CATSREYSATNEKLFF.

This clonotype occurred many times. V and J are TRBV6-5 and TRBJ2-7, with TRBD1 matching over 8 bases. Germline lookup yields CDR1 MNHEY and CDR2 SVGAGI. V was clipped by 4 bases and J by 3 bases; unmatched bases: 5. This CDR3 has 14 residues. The CDR3 region has the DNA TGTGCCAGCAGTTCCCCCGGGACAGGCTACGAGCAGTACTTC. Translation gives CASSSPGTGYEQYF.

This clonotype was picked up many times. The chain has TRBV20-1 and TRBJ2-1, with D uncertain. Trimming cost V 0 bases and J 7 bases, with 7 bases left between them. The CDR3 totals 12 residues. Germline V gene data show CDR1 as DFQATT and CDR2 as SNEGSKA (reference sequence). Here the CDR3 reads CSARDRSNEQFF. The DNA of the CDR3 is TGCAGTGCTAGAGACCGTTCTAATGAGCAGTTCTTC.

CDR3 amino acids: CASSFKRTANEKLFF. The CDR3 coding sequence is TGTGCCAGCAGCTTTAAACGGACGGCTAATGAAAAACTGTTTTTT. V is TRBV5-6 and J is TRBJ1-4; D call uncertain. The germline gives CDR1 SGHDT, CDR2 YYEEEE. The CDR3 runs 15 residues. V dropped 2 bases and J dropped 3 bases, with 11 bases sitting between them.

This clonotype showed up many times. This chain connects TRBV6-5 to TRBJ2-1; 13 bases agree with TRBD2. Germline trimming cut 6 bases from V and 10 bases from J; bases unmatched to any gene: 6. This CDR3 is 14 amino acids long. In germline, CDR1 is MNHEY, CDR2 SVGAGI. CDR3 nucleotide sequence: TGTGCCAGCAGGGGACTAGCGGGGTCACGCGAGCAGTTCTTC. Its protein product is CASRGLAGSREQFF.

This clonotype was detected ten times or more. The rearrangement joins TRBV9 to TRBJ2-7; TRBD1 is a possible D gene (6 bases). The V and J ends lost 0 bases and 5 bases respectively, with 12 bases between them. The CDR3 contains 14 residues. Germline V gene sequence: CDR1 SGDLS, CDR2 YYNGEE. In nucleotides, the CDR3 is TGTGCCAGCAGCGTAGCTCCCGAGGGGGACGAGCAGTACTTC. This translates into CASSVAPEGDEQYF. The full variable domain, its missing parts supplied by reference TRBV9 and TRBJ2-7, is DSGVTQTPKHLITATGQRVTLRCSPRSGDLSVYWYQQSLDQGLQFLIQYYNGEERAKGNILERFSAQQFPDLHSELNLSSLELGDSALYFCASSVAPEGDEQYFGPGTRLTVT.

This clonotype was detected a few times. Possible read error: a much larger clone is one base away. The J gene is TRBJ2-7, the V gene TRBV20-1; 11 nucleotides agree with TRBD2. J lost 7 bases, V lost 4 bases, and 18 bases had no gene match. The germline CDR1 and CDR2 sequences are DFQATT and SNEGSKA (reference sequence). The CDR3 has 17 residues. The DNA of the CDR3 is TGCAGTGCTAACTCACCAGGGACTAGCGGCTCCTACAATGAGCAGTACTTC. This codes for CSANSPGTSGSYNEQYF.

This clonotype was recorded at least ten times. The chain combines TRBV27 with TRBJ2-1, with 9 bases matching TRBD2. Germline assignment: CDR1 MNHEY and CDR2 SMNVEV (reference sequence). V lost 8 bases and J lost 7; bases outside the gene matches: 6. CDR3 length equals 13 residues. CDR3 residues: CASGWTSANEQFF. The CDR3 DNA is TGTGCCAGCGGTTGGACTAGCGCAAATGAGCAGTTCTTC.

Comment on this clonotype: A much larger clone lies one base from this, so it may be a read error. V usage is TRBV7-8 and J usage is TRBJ2-1; D gene unclear. V was pared by 5 bases and J by 12 bases, with 23 bases between. The length of the CDR3 is 15 residues. CDR1 SGHVS and CDR2 FQNEAQ come from the germline V gene. Here the CDR3 reads CASSPAEFPHTGQFF. The CDR3 DNA is TGTGCCAGCAGCCCGGCTGAGTTTCCTCACACTGGGCAGTTCTTC.

The chain combines TRBV19 with TRBJ1-2, with 7 bases aligning to TRBD1. CDR1 and CDR2 (germline): LNHDA, SQIVND (reference sequence). V lost 5 bases and J lost 0; bases outside the gene matches: 12. This CDR3 contains 17 residues. CDR3 sequence: CASSSPGQPNANYGYTF. In DNA form, the CDR3 reads TGTGCCAGTAGTTCTCCGGGACAGCCTAACGCTAACTATGGCTACACCTTC.